This is a list of T cell receptor beta chains from one sample in a study of control samples from healthy donors and cancer patients. The data were produced by immunoSEQ multiplex PCR, yet TCRdb's version contains in-frame clones alone and is incomplete. Counted here are about 130,000 clones, roughly 91% occurring once; the ten biggest clones make up about 1.5%. The sequencing sample was made of PBMCs. The receptor set was obtained from a man in his fifties or sixties with head and neck cancer. CDR3s include the opening cysteine and the closing phenylalanine or tryptophan. D genes are given only for firm matches. The size field is filled for only some rows; it gives once, few, many or a size class.

V gene: TRBV30
D gene: .
clone size: .
J gene: TRBJ2-5
CDR3 DNA: TGTGCCTGGAGTGTGAACAGACAAGAGACCCAGTACTTC
CDR3 protein: CAWSVNRQETQYF

V gene: TRBV24-1
D gene: TRBD1
clone size: .
J gene: TRBJ2-7
CDR3 DNA: TGTGCCACAGCACAGGGGGCCTCCTACGAGCAGTACTTC
CDR3 protein: CATAQGASYEQYF

V gene: TRBV6-2/TRBV6-3
D gene: TRBD1
clone size: few
J gene: TRBJ2-7
CDR3 DNA: TGTGCCAGCAGCCTAGGGGAGACAGGGGCCTACGAGCAGTACTTC
CDR3 protein: CASSLGETGAYEQYF

V gene: TRBV7-9
D gene: TRBD1
clone size: .
J gene: TRBJ1-6
CDR3 DNA: TGTGCCAGCAGCGGGACAGGGAATTCACCCCTCCACTTT
CDR3 protein: CASSGTGNSPLHF

V gene: TRBV6-1
D gene: .
clone size: .
J gene: TRBJ2-1
CDR3 DNA: TGTGCCAGCAGTGAAGCAGGTATAGAGCAGTTCTTC
CDR3 protein: CASSEAGIEQFF

V gene: TRBV15
D gene: TRBD2
clone size: .
J gene: TRBJ2-5
CDR3 DNA: TGTGCCACCAGCAGCCTAGCGGGGGGGTCGGAGACCCAGTACTTC
CDR3 protein: CATSSLAGGSETQYF

V gene: TRBV7-8
D gene: TRBD1
clone size: .
J gene: TRBJ2-1
CDR3 DNA: TGTGCCAGCAGCTTAGGACCTAGAGGGACAGGGGTCTTC
CDR3 protein: CASSLGPRGTGVF

V gene: TRBV11-2
D gene: .
clone size: .
J gene: TRBJ1-6
CDR3 DNA: TGTGCCAGCAGCCCGTCCGCGGCAGGGCTTAATTCACCCCTCCACTTT
CDR3 protein: CASSPSAAGLNSPLHF

V gene: TRBV5-8
D gene: TRBD1
clone size: .
J gene: TRBJ1-2
CDR3 DNA: TGTGCCAGCAGCTTGCCACTCCCAACAGGGGTGTGGTCCTATGGCTACACCTTC
CDR3 protein: CASSLPLPTGVWSYGYTF

V gene: TRBV6-2/TRBV6-3
D gene: .
clone size: .
J gene: TRBJ1-4
CDR3 DNA: TGTGCCAGCAGTTACGGACCGGGACTGACTAATGAAAAACTGTTTTTT
CDR3 protein: CASSYGPGLTNEKLFF

V gene: TRBV7-9
D gene: .
clone size: .
J gene: TRBJ2-2
CDR3 DNA: TGTGCCAGCAGCCCGACAGGCACCGGGGAGCTGTTTTTT
CDR3 protein: CASSPTGTGELFF